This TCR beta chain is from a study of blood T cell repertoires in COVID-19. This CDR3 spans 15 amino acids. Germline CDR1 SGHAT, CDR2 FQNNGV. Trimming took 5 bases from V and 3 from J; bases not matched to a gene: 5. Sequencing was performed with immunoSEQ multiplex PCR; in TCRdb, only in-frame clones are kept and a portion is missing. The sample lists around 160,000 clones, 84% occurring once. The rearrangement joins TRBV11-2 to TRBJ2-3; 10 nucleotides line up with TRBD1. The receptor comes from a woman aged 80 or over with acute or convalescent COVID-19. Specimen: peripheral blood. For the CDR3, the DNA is TGTGCCAGCAGCCGAGACAGGGGGCGGACAGATACGCAGTATTTT. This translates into CASSRDRGRTDTQYF.